This TCR beta chain originates from a study of T cell responses to AZD1222 COVID-19 vaccine. Produced via immunoSEQ multiplex PCR; TCRdb's table is partial and in-frame only. The sample consists of about 140,000 clones, 92% of them appearing once. The germline CDR1 and CDR2 sequences are SGHTA and FQGNSA. CDR3 length: 17 residues. V was cut by 5 bases and J by 6 bases, with 23 bases left in between. Sequencing used peripheral blood, obtained 28 days after the second AZD1222 dose. The receptor was isolated from an adult who received the AZD1222 COVID-19 vaccine. The gene calls are TRBV7-2 and TRBJ2-1, with D perhaps TRBD2 (6 bases). The CDR3 bases are TGTGCCAGCAGCCACCTAAGGGGCCGACCGGAGGGCAATGAGCAGTTCTTC. Its translation: CASSHLRGRPEGNEQFF.